This TCR beta chain was captured in a study of identical twins. Notes on the study in general: Findings came from cross-sectional statistics, without long-term follow-up of donors.

Germline V gene sequence: CDR1 MNHNS, CDR2 SASEGT. Losses at the gene ends were 4 bases for V and 10 bases for J; bases not matched to a gene: 3. CDR3 length: 12 residues. In the case of this clonotype: Antigen specificity is unknown.

Each CDR3 protein gets one entry after TCRdb re-called the 5' RACE reads with MiXCR. The repertoire includes fewer than 500,000 distinct CDR3 sequences, roughly an eighth of them detected once, and more than 0.8% sits in the top ten. The sample also formed part of further work on yellow fever vaccine responses in identical twins.

The sample taken for sequencing was CD4+ T cells sorted from blood. The chain has TRBV6-1 and TRBJ1-2; 10 nucleotides match TRBD1. This sequence was found in a young woman in good health. The CDR3, as DNA: TGTGCCAGCAGTGGGGGACAGGGGCCCTACACCTTC. It specifies CASSGGQGPYTF.